One sample yielded the 21 T cell receptor beta chains listed below, sequenced in a study of identical twins. Each CDR3 protein is one row after TCRdb ran MiXCR on the 5' RACE reads. This table has approximately 350,000 distinct CDR3 sequences, approximately 13% appearing once. The same sample was also studied in work on yellow fever vaccine responses in identical twins.

Sequenced material: CD8+ T cells sorted from blood. The receptor set was obtained from a woman in her late teens or twenties in good health.

This clonotype was recorded at least ten times. This rearrangement joins TRBV20-1 to TRBJ2-1; 7 bases are shared with TRBD2. The trim removed 5 bases at V and 3 bases at J, leaving 13 bases unmatched. The CDR3 is made up of 16 amino acids. Germline lookup yields CDR1 DFQATT and CDR2 SNEGSKA (reference sequence). CDR3 in amino acids: CSAQDHERGRYNEQFF. CDR3 nucleotides: TGCAGTGCTCAAGACCACGAGCGGGGCCGCTACAATGAGCAGTTCTTC.

In its sample, this clonotype was seen a few times. The V call is TRBV6-5, the J call TRBJ2-1; D assignment may be TRBD1 or TRBD2 (5 bases each). Trimming removed 0 bases at V and 5 bases at J, with 11 bases between. Looked up from germline, CDR1 is MNHEY and CDR2 is SVGAGI. The CDR3 spans 15 residues. CDR3 sequence: CASSYSGTRNNEQFF. The CDR3 nucleotides are TGTGCCAGCAGTTACTCGGGGACCAGAAACAATGAGCAGTTCTTC.

This clonotype was counted only a few times. The J gene is TRBJ2-7, the V gene TRBV12-3 or TRBV12-4; 9 bases are shared with TRBD1. CDR3 length: 16 residues. The ends lost 7 bases at V and 5 bases at J; junction bases unmatched: 15. The CDR3 is CASTKAPRDRVNEQYF. The CDR3 DNA sequence: TGTGCCAGCACTAAAGCCCCCCGGGACAGGGTAAACGAGCAGTACTTC.

This clonotype appeared a few times. The genes are TRBV3-1 and TRBJ2-6, with 7 bases lining up with TRBD1. Germline V lookup: CDR1 LGHDT, CDR2 YNNKEL (reference sequence). This CDR3 region has 18 residues. The V segment lost 4 bases and the J segment 3 bases; nucleotides outside the gene matches: 12. Here the CDR3 reads CASSPRYRGMGGANVLTF. The CDR3 DNA follows: TGTGCCAGCAGCCCTCGATACAGGGGCATGGGTGGGGCCAACGTCCTGACTTTC.

V usage is TRBV6-1 and J usage is TRBJ2-7; D perhaps matches TRBD1 (5 bases). V dropped 1 base and J dropped 6 bases, with 7 bases sitting between them. CDR3 length: 12 residues. Germline V CDR1 and CDR2: MNHNS, SASEGT. This CDR3 is CASSEGGSEQYF. The CDR3 bases are TGTGCCAGCAGTGAAGGGGGCAGCGAGCAGTACTTC.

The rearrangement uses TRBV7-9 and TRBJ2-7; possible D gene TRBD1, 5 bases. Germline CDR1 SEHNR, CDR2 FQNEAQ (reference sequence). The CDR3 spans 14 residues. V lost 5 bases to trimming and J lost 3 bases, with 14 bases between them. The CDR3 DNA sequence: TGTGCCAGCAGCCACGCCAGGGATTTCTACGAGCAGTACTTC. Amino acid sequence: CASSHARDFYEQYF.

This chain uses TRBV12-3 or TRBV12-4 with TRBJ2-1, with TRBD2 matching over 16 bases. This CDR3 spans 16 amino acids. The V and J ends lost 5 bases and 8 bases, in that order; junction bases with no gene match: 6. The DNA of the CDR3 is TGTGCCAGCAGTCACGGGACTAGCGGGGGGGCTTATGAGCAGTTCTTC. Translation gives CASSHGTSGGAYEQFF.

The rearrangement uses TRBV5-6 and TRBJ1-6; maybe TRBD1 (5 bases). Germline V gene lookup returns CDR1 SGHDT and CDR2 YYEEEE. V lost 0 bases to trimming and J lost 8 bases, with 9 bases between them. CDR3 length equals 14 residues. The CDR3 is CASSLGQPYSPLHF. CDR3 DNA sequence: TGTGCCAGCAGCTTGGGACAGCCGTATTCACCCCTCCACTTT.

This clonotype came up a few times. V usage is TRBV14 and J usage is TRBJ2-1, with D perhaps TRBD2 (6 bases). V dropped 8 bases and J dropped 1 base, with 15 bases sitting between them. This CDR3 has 15 amino acids. The germline CDR1 and CDR2 sequences are SGHDN and FVKESK. The CDR3 DNA is TGTGCCAGCCATAGGTGGGGGGAATCCTACAATGAGCAGTTCTTC. Protein sequence: CASHRWGESYNEQFF.

The chain uses TRBV6-1 and TRBJ1-2; no reliable D call. The CDR3 covers 11 residues. Trimming left V 10 bases short and J 7 bases short, with 13 bases between. Germline-derived CDR1 and CDR2 are MNHNS and SASEGT. Here the CDR3 reads CATQDLSGYTF. The CDR3 nucleotides are TGTGCCACCCAGGATCTAAGTGGCTACACCTTC.

A word on this clonotype: This clone may be a read error of a much larger clone one base away. This chain links TRBV9 with TRBJ2-3, with 8 nucleotides matching TRBD1. CDR3 length equals 16 residues. Trimming cost V 2 bases and J 3 bases; bases outside gene matches: 8. The germline CDR1 and CDR2 sequences are SGDLS and YYNGEE. The CDR3 bases are TGTGCCAGCAGCGTTGATGGACAGGGAAAAACAGATACGCAGTATTTT. Encoded protein: CASSVDGQGKTDTQYF.

J is TRBJ2-7 and V is TRBV28; D gene ambiguous. CDR1 and CDR2 (germline): MDHEN, SYDVKM. Trimming removed 5 bases at V and 3 bases at J, with 8 bases between. This CDR3 contains 12 residues. The CDR3 is CASSNFDYEQYV. CDR3 DNA sequence: TGTGCCAGCAGTAATTTTGACTACGAGCAGTACGTC.

This rearrangement joins TRBV27 to TRBJ2-1; D may be TRBD2 (6 bases). This CDR3 is built from 17 residues. Looked up from germline, CDR1 is MNHEY and CDR2 is SMNVEV (reference sequence). V shed 4 bases and J shed 0 bases, with 16 bases lying between them. In nucleotides, the CDR3 is TGTGCCAGCAGTTCCCGTCATAGCGGTAGCTCCTACAATGAGCAGTTCTTC. Its protein is CASSSRHSGSSYNEQFF.

This chain uses TRBV12-5 with TRBJ2-7; 7 positions agree with TRBD1. Germline trimming cut 1 base from V and 2 bases from J; bases unmatched to any gene: 17. The germline CDR1 and CDR2 sequences are LGHNT and FRNRAP. CDR3 length: 19 amino acids. The CDR3 here is CASGLEEGQTTLPPYEQYF. In DNA form, the CDR3 reads TGTGCTAGTGGTTTGGAAGAGGGACAGACAACACTCCCACCCTACGAGCAGTACTTC.

This chain links TRBV18 with TRBJ2-2; possible D gene TRBD1, 5 bases. The CDR3 extends over 16 amino acids. The germline gives CDR1 KGHSH, CDR2 LQKENI. V was pared by 5 bases and J by 0 bases, with 13 bases between. CDR3 sequence: CASSSLTESNTGELFF. CDR3 DNA sequence: TGTGCCAGCTCATCCCTGACAGAGTCGAACACCGGGGAGCTGTTTTTT.

This CDR3 is CASRDRLYEQYF. In DNA form, the CDR3 reads TGTGCCAGCAGGGACAGACTCTACGAGCAGTACTTC. The chain carries TRBV2 and TRBJ2-7; a possible D gene is TRBD1 (6 bases). The CDR3 has 12 amino acids. In germline, CDR1 is SNHLY, CDR2 FYNNEI. The V gene lost 6 bases and the J gene lost 3 bases, with 9 bases spanning the gap.

The genes are TRBV6-1 and TRBJ2-4, with 12 bases lining up with TRBD2. Trimming took 6 bases from V and 6 from J; bases not matched to a gene: 12. Germline V CDR1 and CDR2: MNHNS, SASEGT. CDR3 length: 17 amino acids. DNA of the CDR3: TGTGCCAGCAGCAACGGGGGACTAGCGGGTCCCTTAAACATTCAGTACTTC. The encoded protein is CASSNGGLAGPLNIQYF.

V and J are TRBV12-3 or TRBV12-4 and TRBJ2-3, with D perhaps TRBD2 (6 bases). The CDR3 loop spans 15 amino acids. The V end lost 6 bases, the J end lost 0 bases, and 13 bases lay between the germline ends. The CDR3 nucleotides are TGTGCCAGCAGCTACCCGGGACTCAGCACAGATACGCAGTATTTT. It translates to CASSYPGLSTDTQYF.

The chain is built from TRBV6-1 and TRBJ2-6; D call uncertain. Trimming left V 6 bases short and J 4 bases short, with 19 bases between. Germline CDR1 MNHNS, CDR2 SASEGT. The CDR3 runs 17 residues. The CDR3 protein is CASSPYGVSRGANVLTF. The CDR3 nucleotides are TGTGCCAGCAGCCCATATGGGGTTTCGCGCGGGGCCAACGTCCTGACTTTC.

The chain links TRBV19 to TRBJ2-1, with 9 positions matching TRBD2. The ends lost 4 bases at V and 4 bases at J; junction bases unmatched: 5. Germline-derived CDR1 and CDR2 are LNHDA and SQIVND (reference sequence). The CDR3 is made up of 15 amino acids. CDR3 residues: CASSKLAGGYNEQFF. The CDR3 DNA follows: TGTGCCAGTAGTAAGCTGGCGGGAGGGTACAATGAGCAGTTCTTC.

This clonotype was detected a few times. The gene calls are TRBV7-9 and TRBJ2-1, with TRBD2 matching over 10 bases. Trimming cost V 3 bases and J 4 bases; bases outside gene matches: 6. Germline values: CDR1 SEHNR, CDR2 FQNEAQ (reference sequence). CDR3 length equals 16 residues. As DNA, the CDR3 is TGTGCCAGCAGCTTCCCCTCTAGCGGGGGTTACAATGAGCAGTTCTTC. This sequence encodes CASSFPSSGGYNEQFF.